The clone carrying this TCR beta chain is classed as medium-sized. Its antigen remains unidentified. The sample carries other DNA sequences with the same CDR3. Each patient went into thyroid surgery without having received any treatment. These data originate in a study of metastatic and nonmetastatic thyroid tumors. On the study more broadly: Across peripheral blood and tumor or nodule tissue samples taken from malignant and benign thyroid patients, the repertoires were compared with one another. Study-level findings and limits: As reported, TCR beta diversity in blood and tumor was significantly higher in malignant thyroid tumors than in benign nodules.

Original methodology: Using the CDR3 differences seen across clinicopathological groups, the authors built a distant-metastasis classifier for papillary thyroid cancer, which was meant to discriminate distant-metastatic patients. TCRdb re-clonotyped the PCR reads through MiXCR. The V and J calls here are based on TCRdb, not the publication. Among several thousand clones listed, roughly 20% were seen once. The CDR3 sequence is 13 residues long. CDR1 SGHTA and CDR2 FQGTGA come from the germline V gene. With 6 bases clipped from V and 5 bases from J, the junction kept 4 bases outside the gene matches. The sequenced sample was adjacent normal tissue. The V gene is TRBV7-3, the J gene TRBJ2-3; 8 positions match TRBD2. This TCR was recovered from a male donor with papillary thyroid cancer or a benign thyroid nodule (not recorded which). Some clones in this sample may be carry-over from other donors' samples. Here the CDR3 reads CASRNGGEDTQYF. The CDR3 region has the DNA TGTGCCAGCAGGAACGGGGGGGAAGATACGCAGTATTTT.